A selection of T cell receptor beta chains follows, all from one sample in a study of identical twins. TCRdb re-called the 5' RACE reads through MiXCR, storing one row per CDR3 protein. Among 700,000 or so distinct CDR3 sequences listed, more than 6.5% were seen once. These sequences were also reported in another study, on yellow fever vaccine responses in identical twins.

The sample consisted of PBMCs. These receptors were obtained from a woman between 18 and 29 years old in good health. CDR3s include the opening cysteine and the closing phenylalanine or tryptophan. Fields, in order: CDR3 length, J gene, clone size, D gene, V gene, CDR3 DNA, CDR3 protein. The D gene is left open where the match is weak. Clone size, where shown, is once, few, many, or a class for clones that have expanded.

13	TRBJ2-3	many	-	TRBV2	TGTGCCAGCTGGGGGCGGAGCACAGATACGCAGTATTTT	CASWGRSTDTQYF
17	TRBJ2-5	few	-	TRBV7-9	TGTGCCAGCAGCTCATCTAGGTCAGGGCCCGTGGCGGAGACCCAGTACTTC	CASSSSRSGPVAETQYF
14	TRBJ2-2	-	-	TRBV9	TGTGCCAGCAGCGGAACTGGACAACCCAGGGAGCTGTTTTTT	CASSGTGQPRELFF
14	TRBJ1-4	-	-	TRBV12-3/TRBV12-4	TGTGCCAGCAGCTCGACCGGGGTCTGGGAAAAACTGTTTTTT	CASSSTGVWEKLFF
13	TRBJ2-1	-	-	TRBV6-5	TGTGCCAGCAGTTACTCGAAGTTCGGGGGGCAGTTCTTC	CASSYSKFGGQFF
14	TRBJ2-7	few	TRBD1	TRBV10-3	TGTGCCATCAGTGAGACTACAGGGGGTTACGAGCAGTACTTC	CAISETTGGYEQYF
13	TRBJ2-7	-	-	TRBV7-2	TGTGCCAGCAGCTCAGAGACCGTACGGAAGCAGTACTTC	CASSSETVRKQYF
19	TRBJ2-4	few	TRBD1	TRBV6-5	TGTGCCAGCAGCTTAACTCGACCCGGACAGGGACTAGCCAAAAACATTCAGTACTTC	CASSLTRPGQGLAKNIQYF
12	TRBJ2-1	many	-	TRBV5-1	TGCGCCAGCACACGATTGGACAATGAGCAGTTCTTC	CASTRLDNEQFF
16	TRBJ2-7	few	-	TRBV3-1	TGTGCCAGCAGCCAAGAAGGGGGTACCCACCTACGGGAGCAGTACTTC	CASSQEGGTHLREQYF
13	TRBJ2-7	-	TRBD1	TRBV20-1	TGCAGTGCTCCCGGGACAGGGGGCTGGGAGCAGTACTTC	CSAPGTGGWEQYF
15	TRBJ2-1	many	-	TRBV29-1	TGCAGCGTCGGGGACGACGGAAGCTCCTACAATGAGCAGTTCTTC	CSVGDDGSSYNEQFF
15	TRBJ2-7	many	TRBD1	TRBV12-3/TRBV12-4	TGTGCCAGCAGTCTCCCGGGACAGTTAGCCTACGAGCAGTACTTC	CASSLPGQLAYEQYF
18	TRBJ2-2	few	-	TRBV4-1	TGCGCCAGCAGCCAAGATAGCGGAGCGGAACAAAACACCGGGGAGCTGTTTTTT	CASSQDSGAEQNTGELFF
15	TRBJ1-4	-	-	TRBV6-2/TRBV6-3	TGTGCCAGCAGATCTACCAGGATGGCGAATGAAAAACTGTTTTTT	CASRSTRMANEKLFF
15	TRBJ2-7	few	-	TRBV18	TGTGCCAGCTCTCTTCGGACGGGACAATCCTACGAGCAGTACTTC	CASSLRTGQSYEQYF
13	TRBJ2-5	-	-	TRBV20-1	TGCAGTGGACGGGTGCCAGGGCAAGAGACCCAGTACTTC	CSGRVPGQETQYF
14	TRBJ2-7	many	-	TRBV12-3/TRBV12-4	TGTGCCAGCAGTTTCGGAGGGAAGTCCTACGAGCAGTACTTC	CASSFGGKSYEQYF
15	TRBJ1-1	once	TRBD1	TRBV7-2	TGTGCCAGCAGCCCGTCCGGGACAGGGAACACTGAAGCTTTCTTT	CASSPSGTGNTEAFF
14	TRBJ1-2	few	-	TRBV25-1	TGTGCCAGCAGTGAATTCAATGGGGGGTATGGCTACACCTTC	CASSEFNGGYGYTF
11	TRBJ1-1	few	TRBD1	TRBV12-3/TRBV12-4	TGTGCCAGCAGTCCGACAGGGGAAGCTTTCTTT	CASSPTGEAFF
15	TRBJ2-5	-	-	TRBV20-1	TGCAGTGCTAGAGTGGGGGTCACAGGCCTAGAGACCCAGTACTTC	CSARVGVTGLETQYF
15	TRBJ2-1	many	-	TRBV5-1	TGCGCCAGCGGCCCCGCGGGGCGAAGGGGCAATGAGCAGTTCTTC	CASGPAGRRGNEQFF
17	TRBJ1-2	few	TRBD1	TRBV4-3	TGCGCCAGCAGCCAGGCATCCGGGACAGGGGCCACCTATGGCTACACCTTC	CASSQASGTGATYGYTF
14	TRBJ1-6	few	-	TRBV13	TGTGCCAGCAGCTTACGGGGTAGATACTCACCCCTCCACTTT	CASSLRGRYSPLHF
20	TRBJ2-3	-	-	TRBV15	TGTGCCACCAGCAGACAGTTCTTCTCGGGACAATTTGCCAAAACAGATACGCAGTATTTT	CATSRQFFSGQFAKTDTQYF
13	TRBJ1-5	many	-	TRBV29-1	TGCAGCGTTGAATCAGGGGTAGGACAGCCCCAGCATTTT	CSVESGVGQPQHF
13	TRBJ2-1	-	TRBD1	TRBV5-1	TGCGCCAGCAGCGTGACCCTCCGGGACAGGCAGTTCTTC	CASSVTLRDRQFF
14	TRBJ2-1	-	-	TRBV12-3/TRBV12-4	TGTGCCAGCAGTTTTAGGCCAGGCAACAATGAGCAGTTCTTC	CASSFRPGNNEQFF
14	TRBJ2-7	many	-	TRBV10-3	TGTGCCGCAACGGCGAGAGGGGCGTTCTACGAGCAGTACTTC	CAATARGAFYEQYF
13	TRBJ2-2	many	TRBD1	TRBV2	TGTGCCTACGACAGGGGAGACACCGGGGAGCTGTTTTTT	CAYDRGDTGELFF
12	TRBJ1-5	many	TRBD1	TRBV12-3/TRBV12-4	TGTGCCAGCAGCCCCAGGACAGGGGCCCAGCATTTT	CASSPRTGAQHF
16	TRBJ2-7	few	TRBD1	TRBV7-2	TGTGCCAGCAGCTTAGGGTTTGGACAGGATCCCTACGAGCAGTACTTC	CASSLGFGQDPYEQYF
13	TRBJ2-1	-	-	TRBV5-1	TGCGCCTCGTCAACTATGGGGAACAATGAGCAGTTCTTC	CASSTMGNNEQFF
14	TRBJ2-3	-	-	TRBV27	TGTGCCAGCAGTTTTGGATACAGCACAGATACGCAGTATTTT	CASSFGYSTDTQYF
16	TRBJ1-2	few	-	TRBV19	TGTGCCAGTAGCCCCCCTTACGTCGGACAGAGCGATGGCTACACCTTC	CASSPPYVGQSDGYTF
13	TRBJ2-6	many	-	TRBV11-2	TGTGCCAGCAGCCTGCAAGGGGCCAACGTCCTGACTTTC	CASSLQGANVLTF
13	TRBJ2-1	many	TRBD1	TRBV7-2	TGTGCCAGCAGCTTGAGGGGGCGCACTGAGCAGTTCTTC	CASSLRGRTEQFF
13	TRBJ2-7	-	TRBD1	TRBV20-1	TGCAGTGCTAAGGGACAGGGGGCCTACGAGCAGTACTTC	CSAKGQGAYEQYF
18	TRBJ2-1	many	TRBD2	TRBV29-1	TGCAGCGCCCAAGCCCCCCTACTAGCGGGGAGGGGTTACAATGAGCAGTTCTTC	CSAQAPLLAGRGYNEQFF
18	TRBJ2-3	-	TRBD2	TRBV24-1	TGTGCCACCAGTGGACGAAGAGGACTAGGTGGGCGCACAGATACGCAGTATTTT	CATSGRRGLGGRTDTQYF
19	TRBJ2-7	many	TRBD2	TRBV6-2/TRBV6-3	TGTGCCAGCAGTTACCCTGGGACTAGCGCGAGATCCATCTTGGAGGAGCAGTACTTC	CASSYPGTSARSILEEQYF
15	TRBJ2-7	-	TRBD2	TRBV3-1	TGTGCCAGCAGCCACCAGCGGGGATACTCCTACGAGCAGTACTTC	CASSHQRGYSYEQYF